This T cell receptor beta chain was sequenced during a study of blood T cell repertoires in COVID-19. Looking at the study overall: Researchers got acute and convalescent COVID-19 samples from the United States, Italy and Spain. T cells, B-cell-depleted T cells, or PBMCs supplied cDNA or gDNA.

Authors' methods: Estimation of nucleated cell counts was performed using reference gene primer amplification. TCRdb's table, derived via immunoSEQ multiplex PCR, lists solely in-frame clones and lacks some. V, J and clone size are taken as reported in that table, and D and trimming were inferred from the DNA itself. The table includes fewer than 95,000 clones, 75% to 90% detected once. Germline CDR1 SGDLS, CDR2 YYNGEE. The J segment lost 3 bases and the V segment lost 4 bases, leaving 12 bases of the junction unmatched. The CDR3 extends over 16 amino acids. This TCR derives from a man aged 45 to 65 with active or convalescent COVID-19. The sequencing input was peripheral blood. This chain connects TRBV9 to TRBJ2-7; 8 bases line up with TRBD1. CDR3 nucleotides: TGTGCCAGCAGCCCAAGAACAGGGGGTCTTAGCTACGAGCAGTACTTC. Translating gives CASSPRTGGLSYEQYF. Using reference TRBV9 and TRBJ2-7 for the parts outside the CDR3, the full variable domain is DSGVTQTPKHLITATGQRVTLRCSPRSGDLSVYWYQQSLDQGLQFLIQYYNGEERAKGNILERFSAQQFPDLHSELNLSSLELGDSALYFCASSPRTGGLSYEQYFGPGTRLTVT.